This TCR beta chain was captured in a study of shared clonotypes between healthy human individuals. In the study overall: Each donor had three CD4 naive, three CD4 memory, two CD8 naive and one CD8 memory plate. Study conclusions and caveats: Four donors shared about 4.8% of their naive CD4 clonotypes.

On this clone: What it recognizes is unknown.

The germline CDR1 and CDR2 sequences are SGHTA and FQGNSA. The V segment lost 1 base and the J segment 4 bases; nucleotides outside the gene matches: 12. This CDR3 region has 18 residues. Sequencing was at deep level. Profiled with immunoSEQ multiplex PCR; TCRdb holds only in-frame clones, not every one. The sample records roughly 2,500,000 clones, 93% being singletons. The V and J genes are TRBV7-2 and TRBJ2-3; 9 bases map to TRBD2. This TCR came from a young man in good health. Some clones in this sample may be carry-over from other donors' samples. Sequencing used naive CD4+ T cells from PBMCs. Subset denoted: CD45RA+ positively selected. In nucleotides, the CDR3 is TGTGCCAGCAGCTTAGAGTTCGTCGGACTAGCGAGCTCAGATACGCAGTATTTT. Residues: CASSLEFVGLASSDTQYF.